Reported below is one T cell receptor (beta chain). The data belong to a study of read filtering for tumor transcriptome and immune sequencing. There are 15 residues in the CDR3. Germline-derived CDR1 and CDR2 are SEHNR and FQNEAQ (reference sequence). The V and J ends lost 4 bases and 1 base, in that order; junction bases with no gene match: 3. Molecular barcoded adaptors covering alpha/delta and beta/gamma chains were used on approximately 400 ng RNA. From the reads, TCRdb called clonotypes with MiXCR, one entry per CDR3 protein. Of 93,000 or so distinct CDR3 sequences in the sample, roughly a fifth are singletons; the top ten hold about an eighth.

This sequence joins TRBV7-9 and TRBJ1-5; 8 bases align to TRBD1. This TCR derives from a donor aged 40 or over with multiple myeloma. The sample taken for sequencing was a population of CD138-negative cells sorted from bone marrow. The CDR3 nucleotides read TGTGCCAGCAGCTCAGGGACAGGCAGCAATCAGCCCCAGCATTTT. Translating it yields CASSSGTGSNQPQHF.